The rows below give T cell receptor beta chains drawn from one sample of a study of blood T cells in healthy people across ages. Each CDR3 protein is one row after TCRdb ran MiXCR on the 5' RACE reads. The table lists around 800,000 distinct CDR3 sequences, 35% to 60% of them singletons. Sequencing input: blood. Receptors were obtained from an elderly man in good health. The CDR3 runs from the conserved cysteine through the conserved F or W. D genes are given only for firm matches. A clone size is listed for some rows: how often the clone was seen (once, few, many), or a class if it is expanded.

V gene,J gene,D gene,clone size,CDR3 protein,CDR3 DNA
TRBV7-8,TRBJ2-2,-,-,CASSLALTGNTGELFF,TGTGCCAGCAGCTTAGCGCTAACTGGGAACACCGGGGAGCTGTTTTTT
TRBV2,TRBJ2-1,TRBD2,-,CASRWTSLEQFF,TGTGCCAGCAGATGGACTAGTCTTGAGCAGTTCTTC
TRBV29-1,TRBJ1-5,-,-,CSVYGTDLTPHF,TGCAGCGTCTATGGGACGGATCTCACCCCGCATTTT
TRBV19,TRBJ2-5,TRBD1,-,CASSIGGQGYQETQYF,TGTGCCAGTAGTATAGGAGGACAGGGGTACCAAGAGACCCAGTACTTC
TRBV20-1,TRBJ2-3,-,many,CSARPTPQLSDFYTDTQYF,TGCAGTGCTAGACCCACCCCCCAATTATCGGACTTCTACACAGATACGCAGTATTTT
TRBV12-3/TRBV12-4,TRBJ2-7,TRBD2,-,CAVRGGRVTYNEQYF,TGTGCAGTCCGGGGCGGGAGGGTCACCTACAATGAGCAGTACTTC
TRBV28,TRBJ2-7,-,-,CATSTGPVYEQYF,TGTGCCACTTCGACAGGACCCGTCTACGAGCAGTACTTC
TRBV6-2/TRBV6-3,TRBJ2-1,TRBD2,-,CATWEAGGPRNEQFF,TGTGCCACCTGGGAGGCGGGAGGGCCGAGAAATGAGCAGTTCTTC
TRBV7-2,TRBJ1-2,-,few,CASSDGTGGFSYGYTF,TGTGCCAGCAGCGACGGGACTGGGGGATTCAGCTATGGCTACACCTTC
TRBV6-2/TRBV6-3,TRBJ2-7,TRBD1,-,CASSSPRTGAFYEQYF,TGTGCCAGCAGTTCCCCTCGGACAGGGGCGTTCTACGAGCAGTACTTC
TRBV6-1,TRBJ1-2,-,few,CASSPGVSGDGYTF,TGTGCCAGCAGTCCAGGTGTGTCGGGGGATGGCTACACCTTC
TRBV15,TRBJ2-7,-,-,CATSRDRLGGYAEQYF,TGTGCCACCAGCAGAGACCGGCTGGGGGGATACGCCGAGCAGTACTTC
TRBV3-1,TRBJ1-1,-,-,CASSQRGGPTEAFF,TGTGCCAGCAGCCAGAGAGGGGGGCCGACTGAAGCTTTCTTT
TRBV7-2,TRBJ2-1,-,-,CASSSRGTRSSYNEQFF,TGTGCCAGCAGCTCGAGGGGGACCAGAAGCTCCTACAATGAGCAGTTCTTC
TRBV12-3/TRBV12-4,TRBJ1-6,-,-,CASSLIGGGSPLHF,TGTGCCAGCAGTTTAATAGGGGGAGGTTCACCCCTCCACTTT
TRBV6-1,TRBJ2-5,TRBD2,many,CASRSNPGLEDSLRAQYF,TGTGCCAGCAGAAGCAACCCGGGACTAGAGGATTCCCTACGAGCACAGTACTTC
TRBV10-1,TRBJ1-5,-,-,CASSESTGNQPQHF,TGCGCCAGCAGTGAGTCCACAGGTAATCAGCCCCAGCATTTT
TRBV29-1,TRBJ2-5,-,-,CSVADSTQETQYF,TGCAGCGTGGCGGACAGTACCCAAGAGACCCAGTACTTC
TRBV11-3,TRBJ2-3,TRBD2,few,CASSQRGLAGADTQYF,TGTGCCAGCAGCCAAAGGGGACTAGCGGGTGCAGATACGCAGTATTTT
TRBV25-1,TRBJ1-1,TRBD1,-,CASTRDSSYTEAFF,TGTGCCAGCACCCGGGACAGCTCCTACACTGAAGCTTTCTTT
TRBV27,TRBJ2-7,TRBD2,-,CASSLSGGSPYEQYF,TGTGCCAGCAGTTTAAGCGGGGGGTCACCCTACGAGCAGTACTTC
TRBV24-1,TRBJ2-1,TRBD2,-,CATSGPSGRAYKEQFF,TGCGCCACCAGTGGTCCTAGCGGGAGGGCTTACAAGGAGCAGTTCTTC
TRBV6-1,TRBJ2-1,TRBD2,few,CASRQIAGGDEQFF,TGTGCCAGCAGACAAATAGCGGGAGGCGATGAGCAGTTCTTC
TRBV11-3,TRBJ1-2,-,many,CASSSRDSERGYTF,TGTGCCAGCAGCTCTCGGGATAGCGAGAGGGGCTACACCTTC
TRBV5-1,TRBJ1-1,-,-,CASSFNEGGTEAFF,TGCGCCAGCAGCTTCAACGAGGGGGGCACTGAAGCTTTCTTT
TRBV7-3,TRBJ1-4,TRBD1,-,CASSTGGVRKKLFF,TGTGCCAGCAGCACAGGGGGCGTAAGGAAAAAACTGTTTTTT
TRBV20-1,TRBJ1-2,TRBD1,-,CSARNQGALRSGYTF,TGCAGTGCTAGGAACCAGGGGGCGCTGAGGTCTGGCTACACCTTC
TRBV5-1,TRBJ2-7,-,-,CASSLAPDCEQYF,TGCGCCAGCAGCTTGGCCCCCGACTGCGAGCAGTACTTC
TRBV20-1,TRBJ2-3,TRBD2,few,CSARGSTSGRTDTQYF,TGCAGTGCTAGGGGTTCGACTAGCGGGAGGACAGATACGCAGTATTTT
TRBV7-2,TRBJ2-1,-,-,CASSPTLTYNEQFF,TGTGCCAGCAGCCCTACCTTAACCTACAATGAGCAGTTCTTC
TRBV3-1,TRBJ2-7,-,many,CASSQGQAGVHEQYF,TGTGCCAGCAGCCAAGGTCAAGCAGGGGTCCACGAGCAGTACTTC
TRBV5-1,TRBJ2-5,-,-,CASSLVGLAVQETQYF,TGCGCCAGCAGCTTGGTAGGTCTAGCTGTGCAAGAGACCCAGTACTTC
TRBV15,TRBJ1-2,-,-,CATSRDLEGGYTF,TGTGCCACCAGCAGAGATCTGGAAGGTGGCTACACCTTC
TRBV20-1,TRBJ2-1,-,-,CSASLADEQFF,TGCAGTGCTTCGCTAGCTGATGAGCAGTTCTTC
TRBV4-3,TRBJ1-4,-,few,CASSQDYGTNEKLFF,TGCGCCAGCAGCCAAGATTACGGAACTAATGAAAAACTGTTTTTT
TRBV5-6,TRBJ2-7,-,-,CASSSRVWGYEQYF,TGTGCCAGCAGCTCTAGGGTCTGGGGTTACGAGCAGTACTTC
TRBV7-2,TRBJ2-5,-,-,CASSLDWGGPQETQYF,TGTGCCAGCAGCTTAGACTGGGGCGGACCGCAAGAGACCCAGTACTTC
TRBV28,TRBJ2-1,-,few,CASSSAGPGLEQFF,TGTGCCAGCAGTTCGGCCGGACCGGGACTTGAGCAGTTCTTC
TRBV20-1,TRBJ2-4,-,few,CSARVGGSDQYF,TGCAGTGCTAGAGTAGGTGGGAGCGATCAGTACTTC
TRBV12-3/TRBV12-4,TRBJ2-7,-,few,CASTLYNEQYF,TGTGCCAGCACATTATACAATGAGCAGTACTTC